Below are 4 T cell receptor beta chains sequenced from a single sample in a study of blood T cell repertoires in COVID-19. Assay: immunoSEQ multiplex PCR; the TCRdb copy retains only in-frame clones and omits some. This table has about half a million clones, 88% appearing once. Sequenced: PBMCs or T cells enriched from blood (not recorded which). These receptors were collected from a woman aged 55-69 years who had recovered from COVID-19.

This rearrangement joins TRBV19 to TRBJ1-5, with D maybe TRBD1 (5 bases). The CDR3 has 15 residues. V was shortened by 6 bases and J by 8 bases, with 20 bases between the two germline ends. The germline CDR1 and CDR2 sequences are LNHDA and SQIVND (reference sequence). The CDR3 bases are TGTGCCAGTAGCCTCCTCGGGGGGGAAAGGGAGCCCCAGCATTTT. It codes for CASSLLGGEREPQHF. Full variable domain (rest looked up from reference TRBV19 and TRBJ1-5): DGGITQSPKYLFRKEGQNVTLSCEQNLNHDAMYWYRQDPGQGLRLIYYSQIVNDFQKGDIAEGYSVSREKKESFPLTVTSAQKNPTAFYLCASSLLGGEREPQHFGDGTRLSIL.

This sequence joins TRBV9 and TRBJ2-1, with no clear D. Trimming shortened V by 0 bases and J by 8 bases, and 15 bases separated the two germline ends. Germline CDR1 SGDLS, CDR2 YYNGEE. This CDR3 comprises 15 residues. CDR3 region: CASSVVARPQDEQFF. In DNA, the CDR3 is TGTGCCAGCAGCGTAGTTGCGCGCCCTCAGGATGAGCAGTTCTTC.

With regard to this clone: Other DNA sequences in this sample translate to the same CDR3. The chain recombines TRBV18 with TRBJ2-5; TRBD2 aligns across 7 bases. This CDR3 region has 13 residues. The junction had 1 base not matched to a gene; V was cut back by 4 bases and J by 2 bases. Germline V gene lookup returns CDR1 KGHSH and CDR2 LQKENI. The CDR3 nucleotides read TGTGCCAGCTCACGGGGACTACAAGAGACCCAGTACTTC. As protein: CASSRGLQETQYF.

J is TRBJ2-5 and V is TRBV2; D remains unclear. This CDR3 comprises 13 residues. Germline V gene data show CDR1 as SNHLY and CDR2 as FYNNEI. Trimming took 6 bases from V and 0 from J, leaving 8 bases between them. The CDR3 DNA is TGTGCCAGCAGCCGGTTGTACCAAGAGACCCAGTACTTC. This sequence encodes CASSRLYQETQYF.